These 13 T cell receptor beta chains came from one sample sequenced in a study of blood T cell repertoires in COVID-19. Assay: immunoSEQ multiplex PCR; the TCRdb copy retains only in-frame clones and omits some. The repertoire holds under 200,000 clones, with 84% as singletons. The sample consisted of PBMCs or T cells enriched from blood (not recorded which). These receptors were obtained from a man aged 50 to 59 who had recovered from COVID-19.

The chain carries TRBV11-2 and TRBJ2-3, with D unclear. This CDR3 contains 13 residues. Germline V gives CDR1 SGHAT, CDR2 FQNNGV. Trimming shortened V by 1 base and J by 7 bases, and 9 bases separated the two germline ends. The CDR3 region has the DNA TGTGCCAGCAGCTTAGCAGGCAGCCATACGCAGTATTTT. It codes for CASSLAGSHTQYF. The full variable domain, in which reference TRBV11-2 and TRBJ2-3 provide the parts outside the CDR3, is EAGVAQSPRYKIIEKRQSVAFWCNPISGHATLYWYQQILGQGPKLLIQFQNNGVVDDSQLPKDRFSAERLKGVDSTLKIQPAKLEDSAVYLCASSLAGSHTQYFGPGTRLTVL.

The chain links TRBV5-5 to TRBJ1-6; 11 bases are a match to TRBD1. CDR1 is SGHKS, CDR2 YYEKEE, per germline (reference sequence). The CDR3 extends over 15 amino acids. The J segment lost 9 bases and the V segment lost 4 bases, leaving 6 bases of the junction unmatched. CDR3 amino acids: CASSQDRGRGSPLHF. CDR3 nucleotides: TGTGCCAGCAGCCAGGACAGGGGGCGCGGTTCACCCCTCCACTTT.

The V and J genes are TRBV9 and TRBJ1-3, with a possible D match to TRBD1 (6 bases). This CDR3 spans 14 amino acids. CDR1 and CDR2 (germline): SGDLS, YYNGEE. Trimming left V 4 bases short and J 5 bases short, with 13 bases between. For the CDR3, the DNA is TGTGCCAGCAGCAACAACAGGGAAAGAAACACCATATATTTT. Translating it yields CASSNNRERNTIYF.

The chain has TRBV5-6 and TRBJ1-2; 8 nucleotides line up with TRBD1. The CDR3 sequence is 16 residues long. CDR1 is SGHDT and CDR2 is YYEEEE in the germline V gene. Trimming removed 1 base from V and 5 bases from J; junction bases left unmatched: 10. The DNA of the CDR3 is TGTGCCAGCAGCTTGAGAGGCAGGGGGCGCGGTTATGGCTACACCTTC. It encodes CASSLRGRGRGYGYTF.

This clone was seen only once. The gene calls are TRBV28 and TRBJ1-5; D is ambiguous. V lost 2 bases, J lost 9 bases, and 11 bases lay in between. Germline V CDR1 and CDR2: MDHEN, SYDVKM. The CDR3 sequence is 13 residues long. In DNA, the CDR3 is TGTGCCAGCAGTTTAGCACCCCCGAGGCCCCAGCATTTT. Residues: CASSLAPPRPQHF.

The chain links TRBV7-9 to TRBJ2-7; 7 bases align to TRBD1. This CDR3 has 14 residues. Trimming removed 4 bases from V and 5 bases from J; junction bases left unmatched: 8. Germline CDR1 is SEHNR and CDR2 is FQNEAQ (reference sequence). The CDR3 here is CASSSSQGVNEQYF. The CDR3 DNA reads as TGTGCCAGCAGCTCTAGCCAGGGGGTCAACGAGCAGTACTTC.

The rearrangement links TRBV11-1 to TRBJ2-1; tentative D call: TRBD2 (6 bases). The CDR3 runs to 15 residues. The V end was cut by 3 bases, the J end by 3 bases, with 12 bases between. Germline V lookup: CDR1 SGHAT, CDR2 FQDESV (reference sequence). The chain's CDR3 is CASSLEGGGYNEQFF. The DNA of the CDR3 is TGTGCCAGCAGCTTGGAGGGTGGAGGCTACAATGAGCAGTTCTTC. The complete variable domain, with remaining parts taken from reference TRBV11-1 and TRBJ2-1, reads EAEVAQSPRYKITEKSQAVAFWCDPISGHATLYWYRQILGQGPELLVQFQDESVVDDSQLPKDRFSAERLKGVDSTLKIQPAELGDSAMYLCASSLEGGGYNEQFFGPGTRLTVL.

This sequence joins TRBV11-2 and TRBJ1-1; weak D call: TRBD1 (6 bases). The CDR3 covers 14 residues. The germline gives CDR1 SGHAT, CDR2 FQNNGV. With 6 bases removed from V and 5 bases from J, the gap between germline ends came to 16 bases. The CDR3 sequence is CASSLTGTRTEAFF. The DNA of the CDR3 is TGTGCCAGCAGTCTCACAGGGACCAGGACTGAAGCTTTCTTT. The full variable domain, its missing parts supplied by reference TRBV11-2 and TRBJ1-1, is EAGVAQSPRYKIIEKRQSVAFWCNPISGHATLYWYQQILGQGPKLLIQFQNNGVVDDSQLPKDRFSAERLKGVDSTLKIQPAKLEDSAVYLCASSLTGTRTEAFFGQGTRLTVV.

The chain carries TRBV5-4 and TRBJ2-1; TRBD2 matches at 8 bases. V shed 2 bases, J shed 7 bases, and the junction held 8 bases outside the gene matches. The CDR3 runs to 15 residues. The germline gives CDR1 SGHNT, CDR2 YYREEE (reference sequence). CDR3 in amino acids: CASSLPGLGGNEQFF. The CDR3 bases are TGTGCCAGCAGCTTACCGGGACTAGGCGGGAATGAGCAGTTCTTC.

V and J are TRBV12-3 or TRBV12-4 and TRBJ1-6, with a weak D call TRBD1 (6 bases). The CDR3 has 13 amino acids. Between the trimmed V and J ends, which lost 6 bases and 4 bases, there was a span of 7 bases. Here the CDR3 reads CASSTGYNSPLHF. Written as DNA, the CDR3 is TGTGCCAGCAGCACAGGGTATAATTCACCCCTCCACTTT.

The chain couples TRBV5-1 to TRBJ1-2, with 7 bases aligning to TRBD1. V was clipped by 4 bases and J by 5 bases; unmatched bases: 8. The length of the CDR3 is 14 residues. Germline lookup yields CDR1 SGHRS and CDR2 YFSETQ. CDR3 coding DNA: TGCGCCAGCAGCACTGCACCAGGGGGATATGGCTACACCTTC. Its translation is CASSTAPGGYGYTF.

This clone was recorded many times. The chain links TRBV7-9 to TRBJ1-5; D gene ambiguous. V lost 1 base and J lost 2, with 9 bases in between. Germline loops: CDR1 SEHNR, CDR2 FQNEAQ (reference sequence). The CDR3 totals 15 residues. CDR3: CASSLGERGNQPQHF. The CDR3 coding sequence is TGTGCCAGCAGCTTAGGGGAGCGTGGCAATCAGCCCCAGCATTTT. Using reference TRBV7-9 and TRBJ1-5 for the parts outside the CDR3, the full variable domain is DTGVSQNPRHKITKRGQNVTFRCDPISEHNRLYWYRQTLGQGPEFLTYFQNEAQLEKSRLLSDRFSAERPKGSFSTLEIQRTEQGDSAMYLCASSLGERGNQPQHFGDGTRLSIL.

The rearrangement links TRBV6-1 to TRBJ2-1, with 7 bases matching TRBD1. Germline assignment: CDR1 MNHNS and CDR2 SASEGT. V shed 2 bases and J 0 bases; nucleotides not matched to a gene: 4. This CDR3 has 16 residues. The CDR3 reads CASSEPRQGSYNEQFF. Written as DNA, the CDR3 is TGTGCCAGCAGTGAACCCCGACAGGGCTCCTACAATGAGCAGTTCTTC.